This entry lists 4 T cell receptor beta chains sequenced from one sample in a study of radiotherapy plus CTLA-4 blockade in lung cancer. The data were produced by immunoSEQ multiplex PCR, yet TCRdb's version contains in-frame clones alone and is incomplete. The data contain about 99,000 clones, about 90% of them seen just once; the ten biggest clones take up roughly 4.9%. This specimen was peripheral blood, taken from a patient treated with radiotherapy plus ipilimumab. The source of these receptors is a human donor with non-small cell lung cancer that progressed on radiotherapy plus ipilimumab.

For this clone: This CDR3 is also generated by other DNA sequences in the sample. The rearrangement joins TRBV19 to TRBJ1-5, with D unresolved. Germline CDR1 reads LNHDA; CDR2 reads SQIVND (reference sequence). V was pared by 5 bases and J by 6 bases, with 8 bases between. The CDR3 extends over 12 amino acids. CDR3 sequence: CASSPRGQPQHF. CDR3 DNA sequence: TGTGCCAGTAGTCCCAGAGGTCAGCCCCAGCATTTT.

This rearrangement joins TRBV5-6 to TRBJ2-7; the D is unclear. The germline CDR1 and CDR2 sequences are SGHDT and YYEEEE. V dropped 2 bases and J dropped 5 bases, with 11 bases sitting between them. CDR3 length: 13 residues. The CDR3 is CASSFGVSNEQYF. For the CDR3, the DNA is TGTGCCAGCAGCTTTGGGGTATCCAACGAGCAGTACTTC.

The chain couples TRBV19 to TRBJ1-4; TRBD1 might be the D (5 bases). Germline CDR1 is LNHDA and CDR2 is SQIVND (reference sequence). CDR3 length equals 12 residues. Trimming left V 5 bases short and J 8 bases short, with 9 bases between. CDR3 sequence reads: CASSLGTEKLFF. The DNA for the CDR3 is TGTGCCAGTAGTCTCGGGACGGAAAAACTGTTTTTT.

The V gene is TRBV4-2, the J gene TRBJ1-1; D remains unclear. Trimming pared 2 bases from V and 1 base from J, leaving 11 bases between. Germline CDR1 LGHNA, CDR2 YNFKEQ. CDR3 size: 15 residues. The CDR3 region has the DNA TGTGCCAGCAGCCAAACCCCTGACGAGAACACTGAAGCTTTCTTT. Translating gives CASSQTPDENTEAFF.